Given below is one TCR beta chain in context. Its matching antigen is unknown. This entry is derived from a study of identical twins. Whole-study findings and limits: Clonotypes of the beta chain that were abundant in cord blood carried fewer insertions (memory repertoires showed none). Out-of-frame TCR alpha sharing observed in monozygotic twins exceeded model estimates.

TCRdb reprocessed the 5' RACE reads with MiXCR, giving one entry per CDR3 protein. The sample has some 690,000 distinct CDR3 sequences; around 20% are singletons. This sample also belongs to another study, concerning T cells expressing NK-cell markers. From that paper: TCR beta repertoires came from sorted CD3+CD56+NKG2C+, CD3+CD56+NKG2C- and CD3+CD56-NKG2C+ T cells. What restricted sorting to alpha-beta TCR T cells in several experiments was an anti-gamma-delta TCR antibody.

The TCR sequence derives from a woman aged 18-30 years in good health. Material for sequencing was PBMCs.

The CDR3 loop is CSARETSLVETQYF. The DNA for the CDR3 is TGCAGTGCTAGAGAGACTAGCTTGGTGGAGACCCAGTACTTC. The chain is built from TRBV20-1 and TRBJ2-5; 7 positions agree with TRBD2. In germline, CDR1 is DFQATT, CDR2 SNEGSKA (reference sequence). V was pared by 0 bases and J by 5 bases, with 6 bases of the junction left unmatched. The CDR3 extends over 14 amino acids.